This is a list of T cell receptor beta chains from one sample in a study of early T cells in non-severe SARS-CoV-2 infection. TCRdb reanalysed the 5' RACE reads using MiXCR and keeps one entry per CDR3 protein. The repertoire holds 70,000 to 95,000 distinct CDR3 sequences, with about 11% as singletons. Sequencing was carried out using whole blood. All receptors come from an adult who was a healthcare worker with PCR-confirmed SARS-CoV-2 infection or an uninfected control (not recorded which). Each CDR3 is given with its conserved first and last residue. D genes are given only for firm matches. The listing skips clone size in some rows; elsewhere it reads once, few, many or a size class.

abundance	v_gene	j_gene	d_gene	CDR3nt	CDR3aa
few	TRBV9	TRBJ1-6	TRBD1	TGTGCCAGCAGCGTAGAGCAGGGGGCAGGGTCACCCCTCCACTTT	CASSVEQGAGSPLHF
many	TRBV5-1	TRBJ2-2	NA	TGTGCCAGCAGCTTGGGACTGAACACCGGGGAGCTGTTTTTT	CASSLGLNTGELFF
NA	TRBV19	TRBJ2-1	TRBD1	TGTGCCAGTAGTCCACGACAGGGGAGCGATGAGCAGTTCTTC	CASSPRQGSDEQFF
few	TRBV4-1	TRBJ2-7	TRBD1	TGCGCCAGCAGCCAAGCATGGACAGGGGTCAGCTACGAGCAGTACTTC	CASSQAWTGVSYEQYF
many	TRBV19	TRBJ1-1	NA	TGTGCCAGTAGTACCCGGGACGGCCCGAACACTGAAGCTTTCTTT	CASSTRDGPNTEAFF
many	TRBV7-9	TRBJ1-6	TRBD1	TGTGCCAGCAGCCCCCAGGGGGATAATTCACCCCTCCACTTT	CASSPQGDNSPLHF
few	TRBV6-5	TRBJ2-5	NA	TGTGCCAGCAGTTTGTGGAGAGGGACGGAGACCCAGTACTTC	CASSLWRGTETQYF
NA	TRBV4-3	TRBJ2-2	TRBD2	TGCGCCAGCAGCCAAGTTCCCCCACTAGCGGTTGGGGAGGAGCTGTTTTTT	CASSQVPPLAVGEELFF
few	TRBV3-1	TRBJ1-2	TRBD1	TGTGCCAGCAGCCAAGGACAGGGACTGAATGGCTACACCTTC	CASSQGQGLNGYTF
many	TRBV20-1	TRBJ2-7	NA	TGCAGTGCTAGAGACAGGGACTACGAGCAGTACTTC	CSARDRDYEQYF
few	TRBV6-1	TRBJ1-1	NA	TGTGCCAGCAGTGTCAACAGGGAGACTGAAGCTTTCTTT	CASSVNRETEAFF
NA	TRBV6-5	TRBJ1-2	NA	TGTGCCAGCAGTTTCTCAGGGGCTAACTATGGCTACACCTTC	CASSFSGANYGYTF
many	TRBV20-1	TRBJ2-6	NA	TGCAGTGCTCGCCCCTCTGGGGCCAACGTCCTGACTTTC	CSARPSGANVLTF
many	TRBV12-3/TRBV12-4	TRBJ2-1	TRBD2	TGTGCCAGCAGTTTTTTCAGCGGGGGGTCCCTAGGGGAGCAGTTCTTC	CASSFFSGGSLGEQFF
NA	TRBV20-1	TRBJ2-3	TRBD1	TGCAGTGCTACACCCGGACAGGGCGGCACAGATACGCAGTATTTT	CSATPGQGGTDTQYF
many	TRBV15	TRBJ2-2	NA	TGTGCCACCAGCGGAAGGGACACCGGGGAGCTGTTTTTT	CATSGRDTGELFF
few	TRBV10-1	TRBJ2-7	NA	TGCGCCAGCAGTGAGTCCGACGGCTACGAGCAGTACTTC	CASSESDGYEQYF
many	TRBV23-1	TRBJ2-5	NA	TGCGCCAGCAGTCAACCCTTCGGCAACCAAGAGACCCAGTACTTC	CASSQPFGNQETQYF
many	TRBV7-8	TRBJ1-1	NA	TGTGCCAGCAGCTTATCTAACCGAAAGCTGAACACTGAAGCTTTCTTT	CASSLSNRKLNTEAFF
few	TRBV11-2	TRBJ2-1	NA	TGTGCCAGCAGACTAGACAGATCGGAAAATAATGAGCAGTTCTTC	CASRLDRSENNEQFF
many	TRBV3-1	TRBJ1-1	TRBD1	TGTGCCAGCAGGCTGACCGGGACAGGTGAAGCTTTCTTT	CASRLTGTGEAFF
few	TRBV6-2/TRBV6-3	TRBJ2-5	NA	TGTGCCAGCAGGACAGGGAGGGAGAAGGAGACCCAGTACTTC	CASRTGREKETQYF
NA	TRBV5-1	TRBJ2-1	TRBD1	TGCGCCAGCAGCCAGGGGGCGGGTAGCTCCTACAATGAGCAGTTCTTC	CASSQGAGSSYNEQFF
many	TRBV7-6	TRBJ2-1	NA	TGTGCCAGCAGCTCCCCAGGGAGCGTGGGTGAGCAGTTCTTC	CASSSPGSVGEQFF
NA	TRBV7-8	TRBJ2-1	TRBD2	TGTGCCAGCAGCGCCGCCCTAGCGGGGCTCTACAATGAGCAGTTCTTC	CASSAALAGLYNEQFF
many	TRBV29-1	TRBJ2-7	TRBD1	TGCAGCGTGCCTGGGACAGGGGGAACCTACGAGCAGTACTTC	CSVPGTGGTYEQYF
many	TRBV4-3	TRBJ1-4	NA	TGCGCCAGCAGCCAAGATTGGGGCCAGAATGAAAAACTGTTTTTT	CASSQDWGQNEKLFF